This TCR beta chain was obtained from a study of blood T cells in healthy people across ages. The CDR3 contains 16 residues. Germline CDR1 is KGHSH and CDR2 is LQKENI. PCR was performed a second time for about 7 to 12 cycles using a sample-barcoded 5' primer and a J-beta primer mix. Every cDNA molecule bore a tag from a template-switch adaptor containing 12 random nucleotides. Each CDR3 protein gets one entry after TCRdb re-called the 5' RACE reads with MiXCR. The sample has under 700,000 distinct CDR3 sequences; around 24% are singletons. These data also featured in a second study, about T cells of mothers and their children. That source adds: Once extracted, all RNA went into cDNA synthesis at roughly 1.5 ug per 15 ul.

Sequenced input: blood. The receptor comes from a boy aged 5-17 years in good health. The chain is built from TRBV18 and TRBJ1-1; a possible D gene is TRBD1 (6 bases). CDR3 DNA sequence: TGTGCAGCCCTACCCGAGGGGGGAGGTGGAAACACTGAAGCTTTCTTT. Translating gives CAALPEGGGGNTEAFF.